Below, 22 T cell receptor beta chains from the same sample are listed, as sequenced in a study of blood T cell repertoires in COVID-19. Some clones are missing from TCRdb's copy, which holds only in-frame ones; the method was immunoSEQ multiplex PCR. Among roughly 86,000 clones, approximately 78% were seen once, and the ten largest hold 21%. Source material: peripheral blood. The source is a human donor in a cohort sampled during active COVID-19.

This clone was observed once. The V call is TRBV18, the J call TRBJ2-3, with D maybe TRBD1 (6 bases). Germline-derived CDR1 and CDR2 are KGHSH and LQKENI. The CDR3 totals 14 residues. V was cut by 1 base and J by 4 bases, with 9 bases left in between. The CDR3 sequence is CASSPLRGADTQYF. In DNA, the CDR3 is TGTGCCAGCTCACCACTCAGGGGAGCAGATACGCAGTATTTT.

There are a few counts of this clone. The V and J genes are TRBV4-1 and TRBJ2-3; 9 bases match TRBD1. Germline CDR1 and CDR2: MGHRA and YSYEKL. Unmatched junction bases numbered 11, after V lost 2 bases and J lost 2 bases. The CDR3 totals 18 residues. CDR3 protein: CASSQTRSGTGNTDTQYF. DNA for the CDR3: TGCGCCAGCAGCCAAACCAGGTCCGGGACAGGGAACACAGATACGCAGTATTTT.

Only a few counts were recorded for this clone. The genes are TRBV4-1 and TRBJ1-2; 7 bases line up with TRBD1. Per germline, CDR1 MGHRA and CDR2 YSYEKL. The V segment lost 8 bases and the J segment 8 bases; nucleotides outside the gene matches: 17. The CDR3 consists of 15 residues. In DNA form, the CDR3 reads TGCGCCAGCTGGCCGGGACAGCCCGGTTTGGGAGGCTACACCTTC. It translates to CASWPGQPGLGGYTF.

The CDR3 DNA reads as TGCGCCAGCAGCTTGCTAGCGGGGGGCTACAATGAGCAGTTCTTC. It specifies CASSLLAGGYNEQFF. The gene calls are TRBV5-1 and TRBJ2-1, with 11 bases lining up with TRBD2. CDR3 length: 15 residues. After removal of 1 base from V and 3 bases from J, the junction contained 0 bases not matched to a gene. Per germline, CDR1 SGHRS and CDR2 YFSETQ.

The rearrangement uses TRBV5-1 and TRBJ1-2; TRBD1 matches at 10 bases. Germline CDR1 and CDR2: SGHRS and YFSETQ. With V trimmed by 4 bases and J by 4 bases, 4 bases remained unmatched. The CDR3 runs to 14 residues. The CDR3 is CASSVRQGAYGYTF. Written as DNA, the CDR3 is TGCGCCAGCAGCGTACGACAGGGGGCCTATGGCTACACCTTC.

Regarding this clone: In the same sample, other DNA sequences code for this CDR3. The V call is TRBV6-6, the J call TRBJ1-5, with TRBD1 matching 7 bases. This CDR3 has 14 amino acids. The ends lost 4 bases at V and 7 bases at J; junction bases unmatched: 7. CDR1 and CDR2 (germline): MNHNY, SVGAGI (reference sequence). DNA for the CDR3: TGTGCCAGCAGTTTCGGGCAGGGGGGCCAGCCCCAGCATTTT. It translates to CASSFGQGGQPQHF.

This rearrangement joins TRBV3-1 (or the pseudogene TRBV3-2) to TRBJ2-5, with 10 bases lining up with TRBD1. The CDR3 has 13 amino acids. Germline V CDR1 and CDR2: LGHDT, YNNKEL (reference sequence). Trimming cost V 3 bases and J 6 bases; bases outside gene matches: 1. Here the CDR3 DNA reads TGTGCCAGCAGCCAGGGACAGGGGAAGACCCAGTACTTC. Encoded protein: CASSQGQGKTQYF.

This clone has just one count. CDR3 coding DNA: TGTGCCAGCAGCTTAGCCCGGGACAGGGTCGCTGGCTACACCTTC. Translated, it gives CASSLARDRVAGYTF. The chain recombines TRBV7-2 with TRBJ1-2, with TRBD1 matching 9 bases. Germline V gene sequence: CDR1 SGHTA, CDR2 FQGNSA. The V and J ends lost 0 bases and 7 bases, in that order; junction bases with no gene match: 6. This CDR3 spans 15 amino acids.

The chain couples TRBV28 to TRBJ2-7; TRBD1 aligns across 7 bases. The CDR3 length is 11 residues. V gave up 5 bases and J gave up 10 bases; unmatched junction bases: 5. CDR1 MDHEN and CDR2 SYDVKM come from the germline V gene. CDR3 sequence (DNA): TGTGCCAGCAGTCACAGGGGAATACAGTACTTC. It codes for CASSHRGIQYF.

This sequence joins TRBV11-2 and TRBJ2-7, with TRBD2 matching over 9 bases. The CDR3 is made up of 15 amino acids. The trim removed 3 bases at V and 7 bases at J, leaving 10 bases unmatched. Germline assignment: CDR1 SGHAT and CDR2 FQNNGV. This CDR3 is CASSFRRGGADEQYF. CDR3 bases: TGTGCCAGCAGCTTTCGGCGCGGGGGGGCCGATGAGCAGTACTTC.

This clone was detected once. The CDR3 spells CASSQAGTGHSGNTIYF. The CDR3 DNA reads as TGTGCCAGCAGCCAAGCCGGGACAGGGCACTCTGGAAACACCATATATTTT. The gene calls are TRBV3-1 (or the pseudogene TRBV3-2) and TRBJ1-3, with 9 bases aligning to TRBD1. The CDR3 covers 17 residues. Germline lookup yields CDR1 LGHDT and CDR2 YNNKEL (reference sequence). The junction had 4 bases not matched to a gene; V was cut back by 1 base and J by 0 bases.

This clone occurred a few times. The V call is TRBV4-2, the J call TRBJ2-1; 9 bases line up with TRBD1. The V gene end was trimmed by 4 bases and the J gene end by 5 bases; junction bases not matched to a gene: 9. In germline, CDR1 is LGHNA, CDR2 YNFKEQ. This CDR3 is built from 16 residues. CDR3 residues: CASSRATGGKDNEQFF. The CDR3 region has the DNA TGTGCCAGCAGCCGGGCTACAGGGGGCAAGGACAATGAGCAGTTCTTC.

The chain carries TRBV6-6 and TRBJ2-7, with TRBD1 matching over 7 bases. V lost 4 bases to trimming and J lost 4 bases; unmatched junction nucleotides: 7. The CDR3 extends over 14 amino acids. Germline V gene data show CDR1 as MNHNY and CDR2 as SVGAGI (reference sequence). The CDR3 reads CASSLGTGVYEQYF. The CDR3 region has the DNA TGTGCCAGCAGTTTAGGAACAGGGGTATACGAGCAGTACTTC.

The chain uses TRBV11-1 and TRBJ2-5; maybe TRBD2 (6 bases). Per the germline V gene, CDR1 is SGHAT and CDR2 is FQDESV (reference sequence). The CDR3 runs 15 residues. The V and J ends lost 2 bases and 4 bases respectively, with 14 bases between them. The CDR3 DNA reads TGTGCCAGCAGCTTAAGGCTAGCGATGAGAGAGACCCAGTACTTC. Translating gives CASSLRLAMRETQYF.

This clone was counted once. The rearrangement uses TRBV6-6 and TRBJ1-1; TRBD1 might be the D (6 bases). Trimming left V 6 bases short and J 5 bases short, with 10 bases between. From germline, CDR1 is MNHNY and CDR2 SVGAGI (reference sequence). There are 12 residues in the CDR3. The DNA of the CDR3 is TGTGCCAGCAGCCACCAGGGGACTGAAGCTTTCTTT. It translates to CASSHQGTEAFF.

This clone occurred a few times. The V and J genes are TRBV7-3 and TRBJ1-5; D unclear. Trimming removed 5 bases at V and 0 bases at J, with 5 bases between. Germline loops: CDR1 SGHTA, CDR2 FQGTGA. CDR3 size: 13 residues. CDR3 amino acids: CASSRGSNQPQHF. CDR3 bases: TGTGCCAGCAGCCGGGGTAGCAATCAGCCCCAGCATTTT.

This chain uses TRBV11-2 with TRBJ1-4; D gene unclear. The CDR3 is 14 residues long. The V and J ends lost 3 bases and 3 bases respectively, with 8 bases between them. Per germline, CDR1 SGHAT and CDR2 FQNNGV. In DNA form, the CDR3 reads TGTGCCAGCAGCTTGGGGAGGGCTAATGAAAAACTGTTTTTT. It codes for CASSLGRANEKLFF.

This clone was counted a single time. CDR3 region: CASSRGQQNSPLHF. The CDR3 DNA follows: TGTGCCAGCTCACGAGGACAGCAAAATTCACCCCTCCACTTT. This chain uses TRBV18 with TRBJ1-6, with D possibly being TRBD1 (6 bases). Trimming stripped 4 bases from V and 7 bases from J, with 11 bases between. The germline gives CDR1 KGHSH, CDR2 LQKENI. CDR3 length: 14 residues.

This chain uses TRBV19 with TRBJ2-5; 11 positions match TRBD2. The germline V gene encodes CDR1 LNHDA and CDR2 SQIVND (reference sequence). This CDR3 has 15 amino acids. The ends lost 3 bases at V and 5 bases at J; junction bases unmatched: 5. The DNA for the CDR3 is TGTGCCAGTAGTATCCATAGCGGGGGGGCGGAGACCCAGTACTTC. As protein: CASSIHSGGAETQYF.

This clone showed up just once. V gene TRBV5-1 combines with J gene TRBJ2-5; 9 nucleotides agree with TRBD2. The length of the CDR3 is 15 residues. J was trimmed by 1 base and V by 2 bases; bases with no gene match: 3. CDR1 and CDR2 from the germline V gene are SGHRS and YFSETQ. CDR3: CASSFSGGSQETQYF. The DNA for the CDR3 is TGCGCCAGCAGCTTTAGCGGGGGATCCCAAGAGACCCAGTACTTC.

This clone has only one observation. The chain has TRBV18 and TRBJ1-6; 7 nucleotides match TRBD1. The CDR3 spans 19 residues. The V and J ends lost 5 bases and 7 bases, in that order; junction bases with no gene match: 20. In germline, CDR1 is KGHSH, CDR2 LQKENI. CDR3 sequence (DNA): TGTGCCAGCTCATCCGTTATGTTGTCCGGGACAGATTTAAATTCACCCCTCCACTTT. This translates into CASSSVMLSGTDLNSPLHF.

CDR3 nucleotide sequence: TGTGCCACCAGCAGAGTTGGTAGCGGGGGGGCCGGAGAGACCCAGTACTTC. Its translation: CATSRVGSGGAGETQYF. The genes are TRBV15 and TRBJ2-5; 11 positions agree with TRBD2. The CDR3 totals 17 residues. Germline trimming cut 1 base from V and 4 bases from J; bases unmatched to any gene: 8. Germline lookup yields CDR1 LNHNV and CDR2 YYDKDF (reference sequence).